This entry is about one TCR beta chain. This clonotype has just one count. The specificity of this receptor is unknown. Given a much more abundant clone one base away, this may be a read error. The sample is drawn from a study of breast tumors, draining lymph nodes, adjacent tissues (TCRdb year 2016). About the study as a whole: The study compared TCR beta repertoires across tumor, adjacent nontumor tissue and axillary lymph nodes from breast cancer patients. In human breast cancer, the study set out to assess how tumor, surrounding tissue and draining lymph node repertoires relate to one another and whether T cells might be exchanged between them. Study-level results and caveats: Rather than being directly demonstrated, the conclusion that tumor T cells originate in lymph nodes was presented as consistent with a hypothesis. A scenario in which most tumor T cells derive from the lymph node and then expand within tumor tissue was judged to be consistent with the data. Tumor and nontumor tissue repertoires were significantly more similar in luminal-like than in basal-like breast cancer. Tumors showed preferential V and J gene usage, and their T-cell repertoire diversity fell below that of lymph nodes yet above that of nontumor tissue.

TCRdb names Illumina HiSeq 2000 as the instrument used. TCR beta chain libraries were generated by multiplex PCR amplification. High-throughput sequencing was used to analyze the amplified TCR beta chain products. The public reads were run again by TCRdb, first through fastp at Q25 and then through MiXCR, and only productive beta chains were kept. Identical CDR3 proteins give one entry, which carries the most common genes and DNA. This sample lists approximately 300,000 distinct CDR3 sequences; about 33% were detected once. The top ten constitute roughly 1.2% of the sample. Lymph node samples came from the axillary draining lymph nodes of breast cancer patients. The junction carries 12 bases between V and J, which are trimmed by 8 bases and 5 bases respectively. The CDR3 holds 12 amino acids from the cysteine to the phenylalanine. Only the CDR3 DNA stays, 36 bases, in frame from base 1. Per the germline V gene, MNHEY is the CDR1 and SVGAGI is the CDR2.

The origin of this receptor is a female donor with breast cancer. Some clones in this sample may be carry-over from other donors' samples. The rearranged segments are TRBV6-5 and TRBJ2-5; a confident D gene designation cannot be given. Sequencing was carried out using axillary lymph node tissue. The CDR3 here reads CASGGEWETQYF. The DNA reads TGTGCCAGCGGCGGCGAATGGGAGACCCAGTACTTC.